This TCR beta chain emerged from a study of T cell repertoires in cytomegalovirus infection. In this sample, this clonotype turned up a few times. Its antigen is still unknown. The CDR3 is made up of 15 amino acids. V was pared by 5 bases and J by 4 bases, with 18 bases between. Germline lookup yields CDR1 MNHNY and CDR2 SVGAGI (reference sequence). TCRdb fed the reads into MiXCR, producing one record per CDR3 protein. The sample has about 320,000 distinct CDR3 sequences, more than 8% seen once. Broader study findings: Across the ex vivo response, the dominant clonotypes were HLA-C-restricted CMV-specific TCR beta clonotypes.

Sequenced material: PBMCs. The TCR originated in a human donor in good health (CMV status not recorded). Some clones in this sample may be carry-over from other donors' samples. The chain employs TRBV6-6 and TRBJ2-7; D tentatively reads TRBD1 or TRBD2 (5 bases each). This CDR3 is CASSGTGGYSYEQYF. The CDR3 DNA reads TGTGCCAGCAGTGGGACCGGAGGCTATTCTTACGAGCAGTACTTC.